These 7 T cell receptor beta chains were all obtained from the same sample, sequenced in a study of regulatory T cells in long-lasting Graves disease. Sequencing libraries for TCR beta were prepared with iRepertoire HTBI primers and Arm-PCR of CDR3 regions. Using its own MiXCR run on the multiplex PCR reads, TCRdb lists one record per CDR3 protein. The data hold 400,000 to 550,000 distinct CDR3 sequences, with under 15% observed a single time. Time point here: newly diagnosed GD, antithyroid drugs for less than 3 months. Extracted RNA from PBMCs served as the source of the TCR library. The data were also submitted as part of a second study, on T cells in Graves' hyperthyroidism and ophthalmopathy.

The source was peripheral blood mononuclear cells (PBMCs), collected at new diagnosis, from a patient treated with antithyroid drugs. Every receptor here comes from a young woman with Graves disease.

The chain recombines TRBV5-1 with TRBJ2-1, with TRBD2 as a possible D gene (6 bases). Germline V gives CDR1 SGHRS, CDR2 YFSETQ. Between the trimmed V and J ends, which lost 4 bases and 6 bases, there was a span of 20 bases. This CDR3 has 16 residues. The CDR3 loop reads CASSLGGGTGTNEQFF. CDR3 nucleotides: TGCGCCAGCAGCCTCGGCGGCGGGACGGGAACCAATGAGCAGTTCTTC.

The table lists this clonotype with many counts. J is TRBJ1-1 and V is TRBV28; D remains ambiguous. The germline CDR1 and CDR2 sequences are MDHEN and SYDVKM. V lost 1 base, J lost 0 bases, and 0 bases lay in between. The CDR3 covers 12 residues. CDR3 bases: TGTGCCAGCAGTTTATTGAACACTGAAGCTTTCTTT. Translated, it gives CASSLLNTEAFF.

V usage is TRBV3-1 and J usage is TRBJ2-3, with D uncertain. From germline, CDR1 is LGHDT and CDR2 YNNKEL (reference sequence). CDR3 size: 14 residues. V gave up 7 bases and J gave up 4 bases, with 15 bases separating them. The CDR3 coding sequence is TGTGCCAGCACCCGAGACTTGGAGTCAGATACGCAGTATTTT. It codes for CASTRDLESDTQYF.

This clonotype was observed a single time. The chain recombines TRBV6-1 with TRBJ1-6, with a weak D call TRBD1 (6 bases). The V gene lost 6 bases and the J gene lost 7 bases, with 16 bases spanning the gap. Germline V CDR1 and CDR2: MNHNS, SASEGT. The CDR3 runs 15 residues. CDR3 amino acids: CASRDSVPLNSPLHF. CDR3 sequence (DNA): TGTGCCAGCAGGGACAGCGTTCCGTTAAATTCACCCCTCCACTTT.

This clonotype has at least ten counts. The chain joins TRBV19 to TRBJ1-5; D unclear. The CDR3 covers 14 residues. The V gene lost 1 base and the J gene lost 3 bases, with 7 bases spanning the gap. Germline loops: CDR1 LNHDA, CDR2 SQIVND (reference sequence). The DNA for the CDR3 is TGTGCCAGTAGTATAGGGGTCCTCAATCAGCCCCAGCATTTT. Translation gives CASSIGVLNQPQHF. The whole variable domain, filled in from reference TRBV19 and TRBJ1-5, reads DGGITQSPKYLFRKEGQNVTLSCEQNLNHDAMYWYRQDPGQGLRLIYYSQIVNDFQKGDIAEGYSVSREKKESFPLTVTSAQKNPTAFYLCASSIGVLNQPQHFGDGTRLSIL.

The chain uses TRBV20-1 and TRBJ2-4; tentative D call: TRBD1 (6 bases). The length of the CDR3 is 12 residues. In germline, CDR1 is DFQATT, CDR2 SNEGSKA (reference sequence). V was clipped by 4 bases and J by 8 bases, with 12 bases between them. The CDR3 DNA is TGCAGTGCTATTCAGGGGACGGACATTCAGTACTTC. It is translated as CSAIQGTDIQYF.

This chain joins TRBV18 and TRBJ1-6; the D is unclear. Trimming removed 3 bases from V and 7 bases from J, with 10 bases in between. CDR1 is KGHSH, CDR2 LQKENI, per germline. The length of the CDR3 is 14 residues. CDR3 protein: CASSPRVVNSPLHF. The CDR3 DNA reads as TGTGCCAGCTCACCGAGGGTTGTGAATTCACCCCTCCACTTT.